The 32 T cell receptor beta chains below come from one sample, sequenced in a study of shared clonotypes between healthy human individuals. CD45RO negativity and positive selection for CCR7 defined naive CD8 cells, a population that excluded terminally differentiated effector memory CD45RA+ cells. Only in-frame clones appear in the TCRdb table, and some are missing; sequencing was by immunoSEQ multiplex PCR. The table shows a few million clones, with 80% to 95% occurring only once. The source material was naive CD8+ T cells from PBMCs. These receptor sequences come from a man aged 18 to 30 in good health. Some clones in this sample may be carry-over from other donors' samples.

The V gene is TRBV2, the J gene TRBJ1-2; 7 nucleotides align to TRBD1. Germline V gene lookup returns CDR1 SNHLY and CDR2 FYNNEI. The CDR3 is 14 residues long. The junction had 1 base not matched to a gene; V was cut back by 1 base and J by 2 bases. CDR3 nucleotides: TGTGCCAGCAGTGAAGGACAGGGAAACTATGGCTACACCTTC. Its translation is CASSEGQGNYGYTF.

The chain has TRBV5-8 and TRBJ2-7; TRBD2 is a possible D gene (6 bases). The V gene lost 4 bases and the J gene lost 4 bases, with 21 bases spanning the gap. This CDR3 has 16 amino acids. In germline, CDR1 is SGHTS, CDR2 YDEGEE. The CDR3 sequence is CASSAVPGDLGYEQYF. CDR3 coding DNA: TGTGCCAGCAGCGCAGTACCGGGAGACCTCGGGTACGAGCAGTACTTC.

The genes are TRBV7-6 and TRBJ2-6; no firm D call. This CDR3 comprises 16 residues. Germline CDR1 and CDR2: SGHVS and FNYEAQ. Trimming cost V 5 bases and J 0 bases, with 11 bases left between them. The CDR3, as DNA: TGTGCCAGCAGCCGTCTCACGAGCTCTGGGGCCAACGTCCTGACTTTC. Encoded protein: CASSRLTSSGANVLTF.

This clone was detected only a few times. The rearrangement uses TRBV4-1 and TRBJ1-1; no definite D call. V lost 0 bases and J lost 3, with 8 bases in between. The CDR3 runs to 14 residues. The germline CDR1 and CDR2 sequences are MGHRA and YSYEKL. The CDR3 is CASSQDALYTEAFF. The CDR3 coding sequence is TGCGCCAGCAGCCAAGATGCCCTCTACACTGAAGCTTTCTTT.

The chain couples TRBV7-8 to TRBJ1-2; TRBD1 matches at 7 bases. Germline V gene sequence: CDR1 SGHVS, CDR2 FQNEAQ. J gave up 5 bases and V 7 bases, and 7 bases lay outside the gene matches. CDR3 size: 13 residues. CDR3 in amino acids: CASTPDRSYGYTF. CDR3 nucleotides: TGTGCCAGCACCCCGGACAGGTCTTATGGCTACACCTTC.

This clone has just one count. The chain combines TRBV7-9 with TRBJ2-1; D remains ambiguous. This CDR3 contains 15 residues. Between the trimmed V and J ends, which lost 2 bases and 0 bases, there was a span of 8 bases. Germline values: CDR1 SEHNR, CDR2 FQNEAQ (reference sequence). The CDR3 loop reads CASSLRTTSYNEQFF. CDR3 DNA: TGTGCCAGCAGCTTACGCACCACCTCCTACAATGAGCAGTTCTTC.

This clone occurred once. The chain employs TRBV9 and TRBJ2-2; D unresolved. The germline CDR1 and CDR2 sequences are SGDLS and YYNGEE. The ends were cut back, 3 bases at V and 1 base at J, with 16 bases in the middle. This CDR3 has 17 amino acids. CDR3 in DNA: TGTGCCAGCAGCGCCCCCGCCTTAGCAGAGAACACCGGGGAGCTGTTTTTT. Amino acid sequence: CASSAPALAENTGELFF.

The rearrangement joins TRBV5-6 to TRBJ2-7; D tentatively reads TRBD1 or TRBD2 (5 bases each). The germline CDR1 and CDR2 sequences are SGHDT and YYEEEE. V gave up 4 bases and J gave up 3 bases, with 17 bases separating them. CDR3 length: 15 residues. The CDR3 DNA follows: TGTGCCAGCAGCCGAGCAGGATGGGGGAGCTACGAGCAGTACTTC. This gives the protein CASSRAGWGSYEQYF.

The chain couples TRBV2 to TRBJ1-5; weak D call: TRBD1 (6 bases). CDR3 size: 17 residues. Looked up from germline, CDR1 is SNHLY and CDR2 is FYNNEI. V lost 5 bases and J 7 bases, leaving 24 bases between the germline ends. CDR3 DNA sequence: TGTGCCAGCAGTCGGTTGGCACGGGGGGCTTTGAGGCAGCCCCAGCATTTT. It translates to CASSRLARGALRQPQHF. The complete variable domain, with remaining parts taken from reference TRBV2 and TRBJ1-5, reads EPEVTQTPSHQVTQMGQEVILRCVPISNHLYFYWYRQILGQKVEFLVSFYNNEISEKSEIFDDQFSVERPDGSNFTLKIRSTKLEDSAMYFCASSRLARGALRQPQHFGDGTRLSIL.

The chain has TRBV7-9 and TRBJ1-1; maybe TRBD1 (5 bases). V was shortened by 0 bases and J by 0 bases, with 8 bases between the two germline ends. The CDR3 sequence is 15 residues long. The germline V gene has CDR1 SEHNR and CDR2 FQNEAQ (reference sequence). In nucleotides, the CDR3 is TGTGCCAGCAGCTTAGCTCACAGGATGAACACTGAAGCTTTCTTT. Residues: CASSLAHRMNTEAFF.

The table lists this clone with a count of one. The chain recombines TRBV14 with TRBJ2-1; 9 nucleotides align to TRBD2. The trim removed 2 bases at V and 9 bases at J, leaving 11 bases unmatched. There are 16 residues in the CDR3. Germline V gene data show CDR1 as SGHDN and CDR2 as FVKESK. The CDR3: CASSQRGSGRVGEQFF. The CDR3, as DNA: TGTGCCAGCAGCCAACGGGGTAGCGGGAGAGTTGGTGAGCAGTTCTTC.

The J gene is TRBJ2-1, the V gene TRBV28; maybe TRBD2 (6 bases). With 3 bases removed from V and 6 bases from J, the gap between germline ends came to 12 bases. Germline V gene data show CDR1 as MDHEN and CDR2 as SYDVKM. The CDR3 has 14 amino acids. CDR3 sequence reads: CASSFILASNEQFF. CDR3 nucleotides: TGTGCCAGCAGTTTCATTCTAGCGAGCAATGAGCAGTTCTTC.

The V and J genes are TRBV4-1 and TRBJ1-5; no clear D gene. Trimming took off 0 bases at V and 5 bases at J, with 8 bases between the two ends. Germline V lookup: CDR1 MGHRA, CDR2 YSYEKL. The CDR3 contains 14 residues. The CDR3 is CASSQDPGDQPQHF. DNA for the CDR3: TGCGCCAGCAGCCAAGATCCCGGGGATCAGCCCCAGCATTTT.

The chain couples TRBV7-6 to TRBJ2-5, with 9 nucleotides matching TRBD1. CDR1 is SGHVS and CDR2 is FNYEAQ in the germline V gene. The CDR3 length is 14 residues. The V segment lost 5 bases and the J segment 3 bases; nucleotides outside the gene matches: 4. As DNA, the CDR3 is TGTGCCAGCAGCCATCGGACAGGGGAAGAGACCCAGTACTTC. This encodes CASSHRTGEETQYF.

This rearrangement joins TRBV5-5 to TRBJ2-7, with TRBD1 matching 9 bases. Germline loops: CDR1 SGHKS, CDR2 YYEKEE (reference sequence). CDR3 size: 14 residues. Trimming cost V 4 bases and J 2 bases; bases outside gene matches: 4. CDR3 residues: CASSPWTGAYEQYF. As DNA, the CDR3 is TGTGCCAGCAGCCCCTGGACAGGGGCCTACGAGCAGTACTTC.

As for this clone: This same CDR3 is encoded by further DNA sequences in the sample. The rearrangement links TRBV27 to TRBJ2-3; a weak D match, TRBD2 (5 bases). Deletions cut 6 bases from V and 0 bases from J, with 10 bases between. In germline, CDR1 is MNHEY, CDR2 SMNVEV (reference sequence). The CDR3 length is 14 residues. CDR3 sequence (DNA): TGTGCCAGCAGGAGGCGGGCCAGCACAGATACGCAGTATTTT. Protein product: CASRRRASTDTQYF.

V usage is TRBV28 and J usage is TRBJ1-2; TRBD1 is a possible D gene (6 bases). Germline-derived CDR1 and CDR2 are MDHEN and SYDVKM. The CDR3 is 15 amino acids. Trimming removed 2 bases from V and 4 bases from J, with 14 bases in between. For the CDR3, the DNA is TGTGCCAGCAGTTTAAGGTCGGGGGCGGCCTATGGCTACACCTTC. Amino acid sequence: CASSLRSGAAYGYTF.

This clone appeared once. The chain employs TRBV29-1 and TRBJ2-7, with D uncertain. Germline CDR1 and CDR2: SQVTM and ANQGSEA. This CDR3 has 13 residues. Trimming took 4 bases from V and 4 from J, leaving 14 bases between them. The CDR3 DNA is TGCAGCGTTGGTCCGGGTTATCTATACGAGCAGTACTTC. It translates to CSVGPGYLYEQYF.

This chain links TRBV7-3 with TRBJ2-7, with TRBD2 as a possible D gene (6 bases). CDR3 size: 12 residues. V lost 6 bases to trimming and J lost 6 bases, with 12 bases between them. The germline V gene has CDR1 SGHTA and CDR2 FQGTGA. CDR3 region: CASSNGGGEQYF. For the CDR3, the DNA is TGTGCCAGCAGTAACGGGGGAGGCGAGCAGTACTTC. The full variable domain, completed using reference TRBV7-3 and TRBJ2-7, is GAGVSQTPSNKVTEKGKYVELRCDPISGHTALYWYRQSLGQGPEFLIYFQGTGAADDSGLPNDRFFAVRPEGSVSTLKIQRTERGDSAVYLCASSNGGGEQYFGPGTRLTVT.

This sequence joins TRBV5-3 and TRBJ2-2; no definite D call. TRBV5-3 carries the ORF label, with uncertain function. This CDR3 comprises 15 residues. Trimming took off 3 bases at V and 5 bases at J, with 14 bases between the two ends. The CDR3 is CARSWTRTRTGELFF. The CDR3 DNA reads as TGTGCCAGAAGCTGGACGAGGACGAGAACCGGGGAGCTGTTTTTT.

The chain links TRBV6-1 to TRBJ2-7; D not resolved. Germline lookup yields CDR1 MNHNS and CDR2 SASEGT. The CDR3 is 12 residues long. Trimming shortened V by 2 bases and J by 6 bases, and 8 bases separated the two germline ends. The CDR3 spells CASSEWGSEQYF. The CDR3 bases are TGTGCCAGCAGTGAATGGGGTAGCGAGCAGTACTTC.

This chain uses TRBV7-9 with TRBJ2-2, with D unresolved. This CDR3 comprises 13 residues. Germline values: CDR1 SEHNR, CDR2 FQNEAQ (reference sequence). V lost 6 bases to trimming and J lost 1 base, with 6 bases between them. This CDR3 reads CASSNLNTGELFF. The CDR3 region has the DNA TGTGCCAGCAGTAACCTGAACACCGGGGAGCTGTTTTTT.

The rearrangement uses TRBV10-3 and TRBJ1-3; D remains ambiguous. This CDR3 has 13 amino acids. Germline values: CDR1 ENHRY, CDR2 SYGVKD. V lost 8 bases and J lost 2, with 10 bases in between. CDR3 nucleotides: TGTGCCATCCTTGCTCCAACTGGAAACACCATATATTTT. Its translation is CAILAPTGNTIYF.

The V and J genes are TRBV7-2 and TRBJ2-3, with TRBD2 identical over 7 bases. The junction had 9 bases not matched to a gene; V was cut back by 4 bases and J by 5 bases. Germline V gives CDR1 SGHTA, CDR2 FQGNSA. This CDR3 contains 15 residues. The CDR3 loop reads CASSSAGRSIDTQYF. The CDR3 DNA reads as TGTGCCAGCAGCTCAGCCGGGAGGTCGATAGATACGCAGTATTTT.

V gene TRBV5-6 combines with J gene TRBJ1-2; no firm D call. V dropped 0 bases and J dropped 11 bases, with 8 bases sitting between them. Germline V gene sequence: CDR1 SGHDT, CDR2 YYEEEE. CDR3 size: 11 residues. This CDR3 is CASSLVQVYTF. The CDR3 coding sequence is TGTGCCAGCAGCTTGGTGCAGGTTTACACCTTC. Full variable domain (outside the CDR3, taken from reference TRBV5-6 and TRBJ1-2): DAGVTQSPTHLIKTRGQQVTLRCSPKSGHDTVSWYQQALGQGPQFIFQYYEEEERQRGNFPDRFSGHQFPNYSSELNVNALLLGDSALYLCASSLVQVYTFGSGTRLTVV.

The rearrangement uses TRBV27 and TRBJ2-3, with D perhaps TRBD1 or TRBD2 (5 bases each). This CDR3 spans 13 amino acids. CDR1 and CDR2 from the germline V gene are MNHEY and SMNVEV (reference sequence). The V gene lost 2 bases and the J gene lost 4 bases, with 7 bases spanning the gap. CDR3 protein: CASSLVGADTQYF. The CDR3 DNA reads TGTGCCAGCAGTTTAGTGGGGGCAGATACGCAGTATTTT.

The V and J genes are TRBV6-1 and TRBJ2-3; 9 bases are a match to TRBD1. The CDR3 has 15 amino acids. Germline trimming cut 2 bases from V and 5 bases from J; bases unmatched to any gene: 5. Looked up from germline, CDR1 is MNHNS and CDR2 is SASEGT. CDR3 sequence reads: CASSESGTGLDTQYF. In DNA, the CDR3 is TGTGCCAGCAGTGAATCTGGGACAGGGTTAGATACGCAGTATTTT.

CDR3 nucleotides: TGTGCCAGCAGCTTAGGGTTGGGCGGTCAAGGCTCCTACAATGAGCAGTTCTTC. Protein sequence: CASSLGLGGQGSYNEQFF. The chain carries TRBV7-8 and TRBJ2-1; the D is unclear. The CDR3 consists of 18 residues. V was cut by 1 base and J by 0 bases, with 16 bases left in between. Germline values: CDR1 SGHVS, CDR2 FQNEAQ.

V is TRBV4-1 and J is TRBJ1-4; 9 nucleotides line up with TRBD1. CDR1 and CDR2 (germline): MGHRA, YSYEKL. This CDR3 has 15 amino acids. V trimming: 1 base; J trimming: 6 bases; junction bases outside the gene matches: 3. This CDR3 reads CASSQGGQGYEKLFF. The CDR3 nucleotides read TGCGCCAGCAGCCAAGGGGGACAGGGTTATGAAAAACTGTTTTTT.

About this clone: Other DNA sequences of this sample code for an identical CDR3. This chain connects TRBV27 to TRBJ2-7, with TRBD2 matching 7 bases. The V and J ends lost 2 bases and 2 bases, in that order; junction bases with no gene match: 3. This CDR3 is built from 14 residues. CDR1 and CDR2 (germline): MNHEY, SMNVEV (reference sequence). For the CDR3, the DNA is TGTGCCAGCAGTTTAGGGAGGGTAGCCTACGAGCAGTACTTC. The encoded protein is CASSLGRVAYEQYF.

The gene calls are TRBV27 and TRBJ2-7, with TRBD1 matching over 7 bases. There are 14 residues in the CDR3. Germline V CDR1 and CDR2: MNHEY, SMNVEV (reference sequence). V lost 7 bases and J lost 2; bases outside the gene matches: 8. The CDR3 bases are TGTGCCAGCATAGGTTGGGACAGCGCCTACGAGCAGTACTTC. Translation: CASIGWDSAYEQYF.

In regard to this clone: A read error may produce the germline difference seen at one junction end. V is TRBV7-9 and J is TRBJ1-1; D may be TRBD1 (6 bases). Germline assignment: CDR1 SEHNR and CDR2 FQNEAQ (reference sequence). CDR3 size: 13 residues. The CDR3 protein is CASSLSSGQRGIF. The DNA for the CDR3 is TGTGCCAGCAGCTTAAGTTCGGGACAAAGGGGAATATTT.